These T cell receptor beta chains were read from a single sample in a study of early T cells in non-severe SARS-CoV-2 infection. A single record per CDR3 protein comes from TCRdb applying MiXCR to the 5' RACE reads. The sample holds 48,000 or so distinct CDR3 sequences, more than 5.5% seen once. The input for sequencing was whole blood, taken at baseline. The receptors derive from an adult who was a healthcare worker with PCR-confirmed SARS-CoV-2 infection or an uninfected control (not recorded which). Both conserved end residues are part of each CDR3. The D gene is left open where the match is weak. The size entry is marked missing in some rows and otherwise reads once, few, many or a size class.

clone_size	j_call	d_call	v_call	cdr3_nt	cdr3_aa
few	TRBJ2-7	TRBD1	TRBV6-5	TGTGCCAGCAGTTCGACAGGGGGCTTGGGCGAGCAGTACTTC	CASSSTGGLGEQYF
few	TRBJ2-7	.	TRBV7-9	TGTGCCAGCAGCTTCTTAGGGACCGTTTACGAGCAGTACTTC	CASSFLGTVYEQYF
.	TRBJ2-4	.	TRBV9	TGTGCCAGCAGCGTAAATTTAGCCAAAAACATTCAGAACTTC	CASSVNLAKNIQNF
many	TRBJ2-5	.	TRBV28	TGTGCCAGCAGGGGTGAGCCTTCAGTGAAAGAGACCCAGTACTTC	CASRGEPSVKETQYF
few	TRBJ2-5	.	TRBV7-2	TGTGCCAGCAGCTTAGGAAGGTTATCAGAGACCCAGTACTTC	CASSLGRLSETQYF
.	TRBJ2-5	TRBD1	TRBV28	TGTGCCAGCAGTTTAGCCCGGGACAGGAGAGAGACCCAGTACTTC	CASSLARDRRETQYF
many	TRBJ2-7	.	TRBV7-9	TGTGCCAGCAGACCCCCGGGAGCCGTCAACGAGCAGTACTTC	CASRPPGAVNEQYF
many	TRBJ2-1	.	TRBV29-1	TGCAGCGTTGTAAGGGGGAATGAGCAGTTCTTC	CSVVRGNEQFF
many	TRBJ2-7	.	TRBV10-3	TGTGCCATCAGTCCGGGACTCCCTCCGCGGCAGTACTTC	CAISPGLPPRQYF
.	TRBJ2-1	.	TRBV12-3/TRBV12-4	TGTGCCAGCAGTCCCCCCGGAGTCCCTTACGGTGAGCAGTTCTTC	CASSPPGVPYGEQFF
few	TRBJ2-7	.	TRBV3-1	TGTGCCAGCAGCCACGAGCTCTGGGGCGAGCAGTACTTC	CASSHELWGEQYF
many	TRBJ1-4	TRBD1	TRBV9	TGTGCCAGCAGTCAGGGGGGGACTAATGAAAAACTGTTTTTT	CASSQGGTNEKLFF
.	TRBJ2-7	.	TRBV7-2	TGTGCCAGCAGCCTAACGACTAGTTCCTACGAGCAGTACTTC	CASSLTTSSYEQYF
few	TRBJ2-2	TRBD2	TRBV7-6	TGTGCCAGCAGCGCCACACTAGCGGGAGGAAACACCGGGGAGCTGTTTTTT	CASSATLAGGNTGELFF
.	TRBJ2-6	.	TRBV7-6	TGTGCCAGCAGCTTCCCGGGCCGGAGAGGCTCTGGGGCCAACGTCCTGACTTTC	CASSFPGRRGSGANVLTF
.	TRBJ2-3	TRBD2	TRBV7-3	TGTGCCAGCAGGGGAGGGCCAGTAGGCACAGATACGCAGTATTTT	CASRGGPVGTDTQYF
.	TRBJ1-1	TRBD1	TRBV12-3/TRBV12-4	TGTGCCAGCAGTTTGGGGGACAGGGTAGAGCGGGGAGCTTTCTTT	CASSLGDRVERGAFF
few	TRBJ2-1	TRBD1	TRBV10-3	TGTGCCATCAGTGTTACAGGGGGCTACAATGAGCAGTTCTTC	CAISVTGGYNEQFF
many	TRBJ2-7	TRBD2	TRBV20-1	TGCAGTGCTGGGGACAAAAGGCTAGCGGGAGACTTTACCTACGAGCAGTACTTC	CSAGDKRLAGDFTYEQYF
many	TRBJ1-1	.	TRBV7-6	TGTGCCAGCAGCCCCGGGACGCCGAACACTGAAGCTTTCTTT	CASSPGTPNTEAFF
.	TRBJ2-5	TRBD1	TRBV5-1	TGCGCCAGCAGCTCTGGGACAGGCCTGAGGGAGACCCAGTACTTC	CASSSGTGLRETQYF
many	TRBJ1-3	.	TRBV20-1	TGCAGTGCTCTAACAGGCTCTGGAAACACCATATATTTT	CSALTGSGNTIYF
few	TRBJ1-1	.	TRBV5-1	TGCGCCAGCAGCTTGGGGGGGAAACTCACTGAAGCTTTCTTT	CASSLGGKLTEAFF
.	TRBJ1-5	.	TRBV27	TGTGCCAGCAGTACAGGCCAGGAGCCCCAGCATTTT	CASSTGQEPQHF
few	TRBJ2-3	.	TRBV20-1	TGCAGTGGACGCGGTCCAGCGAGAGATACGCAGTATTTT	CSGRGPARDTQYF
.	TRBJ2-7	TRBD1	TRBV20-1	TGCGGTGCTCGGACAGGGGGGATAATCGAGCAGTACTTC	CGARTGGIIEQYF
few	TRBJ2-2	TRBD2	TRBV29-1	TGCAGCGTTGACCGGACTAGTACCGGGGAGCTGTTTTTT	CSVDRTSTGELFF
many	TRBJ1-4	.	TRBV6-6	TGTGCCAGCAGTTTTGGGCAGCCTAATGAAAAACTGTTTTTT	CASSFGQPNEKLFF
many	TRBJ1-6	.	TRBV6-2/TRBV6-3	TGTGCCAGCACGAGGAGCTCCTATAATTCACCCCTCCACTTT	CASTRSSYNSPLHF
many	TRBJ1-1	.	TRBV4-3	TGCGCCAGCAGCCAAGTCATGAACACTGAAGCTTTCTTT	CASSQVMNTEAFF
many	TRBJ2-4	TRBD1	TRBV5-1	TGCGCCAGCAGCTCGCAACCCCCGACAGGGGGTGCTGGCATTCAGTACTTC	CASSSQPPTGGAGIQYF
few	TRBJ2-1	.	TRBV27	TGTGCCAGCAGTTTCAGCCGATGGAATGAGCAGTTCTTC	CASSFSRWNEQFF
many	TRBJ2-7	TRBD2	TRBV20-1	TGCAGTGCTAGTAGCGGGAGGGACCTCCACGAGCAGTACTTC	CSASSGRDLHEQYF
few	TRBJ1-1	.	TRBV20-1	TGCAGTGCTAGAGATTTCCCTGAAGCTTTCTTT	CSARDFPEAFF
few	TRBJ2-2	TRBD2	TRBV2	TGTGCCAGCAGTGGGGACTATGACGCCGGGGAGCTGTTTTTT	CASSGDYDAGELFF
many	TRBJ2-2	.	TRBV6-2/TRBV6-3	TGTGCCAGCAGCCGACTAGGAAAGAACATCGGGGAGCTGTTTTTT	CASSRLGKNIGELFF
many	TRBJ1-1	.	TRBV20-1	TGCAGTGCTAGAGAAGGTTCGAACGAAGCTTTCTTT	CSAREGSNEAFF
few	TRBJ2-2	TRBD2	TRBV2	TGTGCCAGCAGTGAAAGTAGCGGGAGTGGGGCCGGGGAGCTGTTTTTT	CASSESSGSGAGELFF
few	TRBJ2-1	TRBD1	TRBV24-1	TGTGCCACCAGTAGGGGGACAGGGGGCATCAGCTCCTACAATGAGCAGTTCTTC	CATSRGTGGISSYNEQFF
medium-sized	TRBJ2-7	TRBD1	TRBV4-2	TGTGCCAGCAGCCCGACAGGGGGAAGGGACGAGCAGTACTTC	CASSPTGGRDEQYF
many	TRBJ2-1	.	TRBV7-3	TGTGCCAGCAGCTTAACATCAGGGTACAATGAGCAGTTCTTC	CASSLTSGYNEQFF
.	TRBJ2-1	TRBD1	TRBV18	TGTGCCAGCTCAATTCAGGGGGCAGAGCAGTTCTTC	CASSIQGAEQFF
few	TRBJ2-5	.	TRBV20-1	TGCAGTGCTAGTTCCCTTAGCACGGGGACCCAAGAGACCCAGTACTTC	CSASSLSTGTQETQYF
many	TRBJ1-6	.	TRBV20-1	TGCAGTGGTGGCGAGGGAACCTATAATTCACCCCTCCACTTT	CSGGEGTYNSPLHF
many	TRBJ2-1	.	TRBV20-1	TGCAGTGCCATGGGGAGCAACTACAATGAGCAGTTCTTC	CSAMGSNYNEQFF
many	TRBJ2-2	.	TRBV5-4	TGTGCCAGCAGCACGGGGAGCGCGAACACCGGGGAGCTGTTTTTT	CASSTGSANTGELFF
.	TRBJ2-7	TRBD2	TRBV7-9	TGTGCCAGCAGCTCCGGACTAGCGGGAGGGCCTTACGAGCAGTACTTC	CASSSGLAGGPYEQYF
many	TRBJ2-7	TRBD1	TRBV6-2/TRBV6-3	TGTGCCAGCCACAGGGGAACCTACGAGCAGTACTTC	CASHRGTYEQYF
many	TRBJ2-1	.	TRBV20-1	TGCAGTGCTAGTCGTTTGTACAATGAGCAGTTCTTC	CSASRLYNEQFF
.	TRBJ2-3	TRBD2	TRBV19	TGTGCCAGTACCATGAGCGGGACTACCCTAGTGCGAGATACGCAGTATTTT	CASTMSGTTLVRDTQYF
.	TRBJ2-5	.	TRBV20-1	TGCAGTGCCCGGCTGGGAGGAGAGACCCAGTACTTC	CSARLGGETQYF
many	TRBJ1-4	TRBD1	TRBV5-1	TGCGCCAGCAGCTTGTTGGGGACAGGGAATGAAAAACTGTTTTTT	CASSLLGTGNEKLFF
.	TRBJ2-2	.	TRBV7-8	TGTGCCAGCAGCTTACCTCAGGGATCCGGGGAGCTGTTTTTT	CASSLPQGSGELFF
.	TRBJ2-1	.	TRBV3-1	TGTGCCAGCAGCCAAGCTAGGGTGGGCAATGAGCAGTTCTTC	CASSQARVGNEQFF
.	TRBJ2-1	.	TRBV7-9	TGTGCCAGCAGCGCACCCGGTTCCTCCTACAATGAGCAGTTCTTC	CASSAPGSSYNEQFF
.	TRBJ1-5	.	TRBV7-9	TGTGCCAGCAGCTTAGCGGCAGGTTACAGCAATCAGCCCCAGCATTTT	CASSLAAGYSNQPQHF
.	TRBJ1-1	.	TRBV19	TGTGCCAGTAGTCTCGGCCGGTCTCTTGTCATGAACACTGAAGCTTTCTTT	CASSLGRSLVMNTEAFF
.	TRBJ2-5	TRBD2	TRBV7-8	TGTGCCAGCAGCCTCACGGGGGGAGGGCCCGAGACCCAGTACTTC	CASSLTGGGPETQYF